These T cell receptor beta chains were read from a single sample in a study of blood T cell repertoires in COVID-19. Profiled with immunoSEQ multiplex PCR; TCRdb holds only in-frame clones, not every one. The top ten clones hold roughly 11% of a sample with 200,000 to 250,000 clones, around 84% of them seen once. The sequencing sample was made of peripheral blood. All receptors derive from a man between 50 and 59 years old with COVID-19, enrolled during active disease. Each CDR3 is given with its conserved first and last residue. Fields, in order: V gene, clone size, D gene, J gene, CDR3 DNA, CDR3 protein. D genes are given only for firm matches. Expanded clones get a size class; other rows say once, few or many, or leave the size out.

v_call: TRBV9
clone_size: .
d_call: TRBD1
j_call: TRBJ1-1
cdr3_nt: TGTGCCAGCAGCACTAACAAGGACAGGGGCACTGAAGCTTTCTTT
cdr3_aa: CASSTNKDRGTEAFF

v_call: TRBV30
clone_size: .
d_call: TRBD2
j_call: TRBJ2-5
cdr3_nt: TGTGCCTACAAACTAGCGGGAATCAGGGAGACCCAGTACTTC
cdr3_aa: CAYKLAGIRETQYF

v_call: TRBV7-2
clone_size: .
d_call: .
j_call: TRBJ1-2
cdr3_nt: TGTGCCAGCAGCCCCTACGGGGGGTCTCATGGCTACACCTTC
cdr3_aa: CASSPYGGSHGYTF

v_call: TRBV6-6
clone_size: few
d_call: TRBD1
j_call: TRBJ2-7
cdr3_nt: TGTGCCAGCAGTTACTCGGGACAGGGGGCCCACGAGCAGTACTTC
cdr3_aa: CASSYSGQGAHEQYF

v_call: TRBV27
clone_size: .
d_call: TRBD2
j_call: TRBJ2-7
cdr3_nt: TGTGCCAGCAGAAGAAGCGGGACCCGCCCCTACGAGCAGTACTTC
cdr3_aa: CASRRSGTRPYEQYF

v_call: TRBV12-3/TRBV12-4
clone_size: .
d_call: .
j_call: TRBJ2-3
cdr3_nt: TGTGCCAGCAGACTCTCAGATACGCAGTATTTT
cdr3_aa: CASRLSDTQYF

v_call: TRBV7-9
clone_size: .
d_call: TRBD1
j_call: TRBJ2-1
cdr3_nt: TGTGCCAGCAGCCCAGAAGGGACAGGGGGCAATAAGTTCTTC
cdr3_aa: CASSPEGTGGNKFF

v_call: TRBV28
clone_size: few
d_call: .
j_call: TRBJ2-7
cdr3_nt: TGTGCCAGCATTGGCAGGGATAGCGAGCAGTACTTC
cdr3_aa: CASIGRDSEQYF

v_call: TRBV7-9
clone_size: .
d_call: .
j_call: TRBJ1-2
cdr3_nt: TGTGCCAGCAGCGAACAGGGTAGGGATGGCTACACCTTC
cdr3_aa: CASSEQGRDGYTF

v_call: TRBV19
clone_size: .
d_call: .
j_call: TRBJ1-4
cdr3_nt: TGTGCCAGTAGTGCAAGAGCAGGGTTAACAACTAATGAAAAACTGTTTTTT
cdr3_aa: CASSARAGLTTNEKLFF

v_call: TRBV11-2
clone_size: .
d_call: .
j_call: TRBJ2-1
cdr3_nt: TGTGCCAGCAGCTTAACCGGTGGCTCCTACAATGAGCAGTTCTTC
cdr3_aa: CASSLTGGSYNEQFF

v_call: TRBV5-6
clone_size: .
d_call: TRBD1
j_call: TRBJ1-3
cdr3_nt: TGTGCCAGCAGCTTGGGGCAGGGGGCCTCCTCTGGAAACACCATATATTTT
cdr3_aa: CASSLGQGASSGNTIYF

v_call: TRBV7-9
clone_size: .
d_call: .
j_call: TRBJ2-1
cdr3_nt: TGTGCCAGCAGCTTACTCTCGACAGGAGTCTACAATGAGCAGTTCTTC
cdr3_aa: CASSLLSTGVYNEQFF

v_call: TRBV19
clone_size: .
d_call: TRBD1
j_call: TRBJ1-1
cdr3_nt: TGTGCCAGTAGTACCAGGACAGGGGCCACTGAAGCTTTCTTT
cdr3_aa: CASSTRTGATEAFF

v_call: TRBV18
clone_size: .
d_call: .
j_call: TRBJ1-5
cdr3_nt: TGTGCCAGCTCACCCGACAGGAGCGGCAATCAGCCCCAGCATTTT
cdr3_aa: CASSPDRSGNQPQHF

v_call: TRBV28
clone_size: .
d_call: .
j_call: TRBJ1-2
cdr3_nt: TGTGCCAGCAGTTACTCGGTGAAGGGGGAGTATGGCTACACCTTC
cdr3_aa: CASSYSVKGEYGYTF

v_call: TRBV10-3
clone_size: once
d_call: .
j_call: TRBJ1-2
cdr3_nt: TGTGCCATCAGCGGAACTTCCGGGACACCTAACTATGGCTACACCTTC
cdr3_aa: CAISGTSGTPNYGYTF

v_call: TRBV24-1
clone_size: .
d_call: TRBD2
j_call: TRBJ2-3
cdr3_nt: TGTGCCACCAGTGATTACCTAGCGGGGGGGTCCCCAGATACGCAGTATTTT
cdr3_aa: CATSDYLAGGSPDTQYF

v_call: TRBV3-1/TRBV3-2
clone_size: .
d_call: TRBD2
j_call: TRBJ2-3
cdr3_nt: TGTGCCAGCAGCCAAGACGGATGGCGGGAGCCGGATTTT
cdr3_aa: CASSQDGWREPDF

v_call: TRBV5-1
clone_size: .
d_call: .
j_call: TRBJ1-3
cdr3_nt: TGCGCCAGCAGCTCAGGCGCCGGAAACACCATATATTTT
cdr3_aa: CASSSGAGNTIYF

v_call: TRBV6-2/TRBV6-3
clone_size: .
d_call: TRBD1
j_call: TRBJ1-2
cdr3_nt: TGTGCCAGCAGTTACGGGACAGGGAGCTATGGCTACACCTTC
cdr3_aa: CASSYGTGSYGYTF

v_call: TRBV3-1/TRBV3-2
clone_size: once
d_call: .
j_call: TRBJ2-5
cdr3_nt: TGTGCCAGCAGCCAGGGCGTGAGCGTGGGGGGGACCCAGTACTTC
cdr3_aa: CASSQGVSVGGTQYF

v_call: TRBV10-3
clone_size: .
d_call: .
j_call: TRBJ2-7
cdr3_nt: TGTGCCATCCGCGGGGCTAGCTCCTACGAGCAGTACTTC
cdr3_aa: CAIRGASSYEQYF

v_call: TRBV19
clone_size: few
d_call: TRBD1
j_call: TRBJ1-5
cdr3_nt: TGTGCCAGTAGTAGGGGACAGGGGGACAATCAGCCCCAGCATTTT
cdr3_aa: CASSRGQGDNQPQHF

v_call: TRBV6-5
clone_size: .
d_call: TRBD2
j_call: TRBJ2-1
cdr3_nt: TGTGCCAGCTTTAGCGGGGGTTCCTACAATGAGCAGTTCTTC
cdr3_aa: CASFSGGSYNEQFF

v_call: TRBV19
clone_size: .
d_call: TRBD1
j_call: TRBJ1-5
cdr3_nt: TGTGCCAGTAGTAGCCCCGGGACAGGGGGGAATCAGCCCCAGCATTTT
cdr3_aa: CASSSPGTGGNQPQHF

v_call: TRBV28
clone_size: .
d_call: .
j_call: TRBJ2-7
cdr3_nt: TGTGCCTCGGGGGAGAGGTACGAGCAGTACTTC
cdr3_aa: CASGERYEQYF

v_call: TRBV4-3
clone_size: .
d_call: TRBD2
j_call: TRBJ2-3
cdr3_nt: TGCGCCAGCAGCCAACCCGCTAGCGGGGGACTTCTAACAGATACGCAGTATTTT
cdr3_aa: CASSQPASGGLLTDTQYF

v_call: TRBV3-1/TRBV3-2
clone_size: once
d_call: TRBD2
j_call: TRBJ2-5
cdr3_nt: TGTGCCAGCAGCCCTAGCGGGGGGGCCGTAGAGACCCAGTACTTC
cdr3_aa: CASSPSGGAVETQYF

v_call: TRBV29-1
clone_size: .
d_call: .
j_call: TRBJ1-3
cdr3_nt: TGCAGCGTTGAAGTGCAGGGCGAAGGAAACACCATATATTTT
cdr3_aa: CSVEVQGEGNTIYF

v_call: TRBV9
clone_size: .
d_call: .
j_call: TRBJ2-2
cdr3_nt: TGTGCCAGCAGCGTAGCTCGGAGACTAGACACCGGGGAGCTGTTTTTT
cdr3_aa: CASSVARRLDTGELFF

v_call: TRBV14
clone_size: .
d_call: .
j_call: TRBJ2-1
cdr3_nt: TGTGCCAGCAGCCAGGCTACTACAGAGCAGTTCTTC
cdr3_aa: CASSQATTEQFF

v_call: TRBV19
clone_size: .
d_call: .
j_call: TRBJ2-5
cdr3_nt: TGTGCCAGTAGTATGGCGAGGGGGTCCACCCAAGAGACCCAGTACTTC
cdr3_aa: CASSMARGSTQETQYF

v_call: TRBV28
clone_size: .
d_call: TRBD1
j_call: TRBJ1-6
cdr3_nt: TGTGCCAGCAGAGAGGAAACAGGGGAGACTTCACCCCTCCACTTT
cdr3_aa: CASREETGETSPLHF

v_call: TRBV19
clone_size: .
d_call: .
j_call: TRBJ2-4
cdr3_nt: TGTGCCAGTAGTATAGATGGCGACGGGCGGGCGAGAAACATTCAGTACTTC
cdr3_aa: CASSIDGDGRARNIQYF

v_call: TRBV12-3/TRBV12-4
clone_size: .
d_call: .
j_call: TRBJ2-7
cdr3_nt: TGTGCCAGCAGTTCTTCTTACGAGCAGTACTTC
cdr3_aa: CASSSSYEQYF

v_call: TRBV15
clone_size: .
d_call: TRBD1
j_call: TRBJ2-5
cdr3_nt: TGTGCCACCAGCAGAGCTACAGGGGGAGAGACCCAGTACTTC
cdr3_aa: CATSRATGGETQYF

v_call: TRBV6-5
clone_size: .
d_call: TRBD1
j_call: TRBJ2-1
cdr3_nt: TGTGCCAGCAGTATCGGACAGGGAGTACAGTTCTTC
cdr3_aa: CASSIGQGVQFF

v_call: TRBV11-1
clone_size: .
d_call: .
j_call: TRBJ2-2
cdr3_nt: TGTGCCAGCAGCTTAAGCGCCGGTAACACCGGGGAGCTGTTTTTT
cdr3_aa: CASSLSAGNTGELFF

v_call: TRBV12-5
clone_size: .
d_call: TRBD1
j_call: TRBJ2-7
cdr3_nt: TGTGCTAGTGGCAAGGACAGGGGCTACGAGCAGTACTTC
cdr3_aa: CASGKDRGYEQYF